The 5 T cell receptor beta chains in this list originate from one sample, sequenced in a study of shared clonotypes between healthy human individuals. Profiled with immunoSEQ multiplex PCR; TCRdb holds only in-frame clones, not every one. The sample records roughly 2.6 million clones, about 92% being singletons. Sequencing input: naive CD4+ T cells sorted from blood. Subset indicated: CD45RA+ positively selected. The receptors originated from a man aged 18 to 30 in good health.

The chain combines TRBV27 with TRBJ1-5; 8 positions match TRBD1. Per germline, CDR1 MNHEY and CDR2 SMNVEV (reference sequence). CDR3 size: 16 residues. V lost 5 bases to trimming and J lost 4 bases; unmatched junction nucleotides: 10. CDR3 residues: CASSPRATGDNQPQHF. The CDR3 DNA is TGTGCCAGCAGTCCCCGGGCGACAGGGGATAATCAGCCCCAGCATTTT.

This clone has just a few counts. The CDR3 DNA reads as TGTGCCAGCAGAGGGACAGAACCCTACGAGCAGTACTTC. As protein: CASRGTEPYEQYF. J is TRBJ2-7 and V is TRBV2; 7 positions match TRBD1. V was clipped by 6 bases and J by 2 bases; unmatched bases: 4. The V gene's germline CDR1 is SNHLY and CDR2 FYNNEI. The CDR3 has 13 amino acids.

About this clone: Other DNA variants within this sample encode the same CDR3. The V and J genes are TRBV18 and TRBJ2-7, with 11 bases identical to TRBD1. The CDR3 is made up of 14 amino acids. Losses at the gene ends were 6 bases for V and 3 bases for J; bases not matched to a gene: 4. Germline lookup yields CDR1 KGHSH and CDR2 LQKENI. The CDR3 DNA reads TGTGCCAGCTCCCTGGGACAGGGGGTCTACGAGCAGTACTTC. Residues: CASSLGQGVYEQYF.

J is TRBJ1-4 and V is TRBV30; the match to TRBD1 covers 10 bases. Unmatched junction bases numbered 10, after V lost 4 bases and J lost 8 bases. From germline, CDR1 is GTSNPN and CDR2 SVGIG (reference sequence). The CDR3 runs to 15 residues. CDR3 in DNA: TGTGCCTGGACAAGCTGGGACAGGGGAAGGGAAAAACTGTTTTTT. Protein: CAWTSWDRGREKLFF.

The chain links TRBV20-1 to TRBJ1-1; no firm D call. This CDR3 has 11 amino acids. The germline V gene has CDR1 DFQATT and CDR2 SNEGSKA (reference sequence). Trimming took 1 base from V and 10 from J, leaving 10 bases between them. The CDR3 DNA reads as TGCAGTGCTAGAGGCCTGAATGGAGCTTTCTTT. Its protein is CSARGLNGAFF.